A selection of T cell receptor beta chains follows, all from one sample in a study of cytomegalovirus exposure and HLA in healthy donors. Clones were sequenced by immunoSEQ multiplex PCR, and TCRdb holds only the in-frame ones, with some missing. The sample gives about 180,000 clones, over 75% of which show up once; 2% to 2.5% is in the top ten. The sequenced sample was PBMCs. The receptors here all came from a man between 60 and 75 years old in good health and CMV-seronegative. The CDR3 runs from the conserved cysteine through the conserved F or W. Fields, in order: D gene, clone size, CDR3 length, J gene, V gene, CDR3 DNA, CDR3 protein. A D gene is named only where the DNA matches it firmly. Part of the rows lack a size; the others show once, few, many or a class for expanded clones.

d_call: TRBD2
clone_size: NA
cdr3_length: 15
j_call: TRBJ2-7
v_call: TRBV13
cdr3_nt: TGTGCCAGCAGCTTAGGTGCGGGAGGAAGCTACGAGCAGTACTTC
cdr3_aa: CASSLGAGGSYEQYF

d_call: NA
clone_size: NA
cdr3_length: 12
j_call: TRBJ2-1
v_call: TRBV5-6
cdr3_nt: TGTGCCAGCAGCTGGACAGACAATGAGCAGTTCTTC
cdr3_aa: CASSWTDNEQFF

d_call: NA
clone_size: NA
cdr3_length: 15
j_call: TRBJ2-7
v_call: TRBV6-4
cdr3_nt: TGTGCCAGCAGTGGTGTGGGGGGGCGAACCGGCGAGCAGTACTTC
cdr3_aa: CASSGVGGRTGEQYF

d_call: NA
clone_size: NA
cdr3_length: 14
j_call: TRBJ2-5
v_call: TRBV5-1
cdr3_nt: TGCGCCAGATGTGGCCAGGATAGACGAGAGACCCAGTACTTC
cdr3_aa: CARCGQDRRETQYF

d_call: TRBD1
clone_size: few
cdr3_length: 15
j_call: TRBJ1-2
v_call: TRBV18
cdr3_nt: TGTGCCAGCTCAACAGGGGCCGGGGCTAACTATGGCTACACCTTC
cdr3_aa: CASSTGAGANYGYTF

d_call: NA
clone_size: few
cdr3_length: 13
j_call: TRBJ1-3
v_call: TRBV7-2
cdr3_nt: TGTGGTGCGGGGGGGGCAGGAGGAAACACCATATATTTT
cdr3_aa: CGAGGAGGNTIYF

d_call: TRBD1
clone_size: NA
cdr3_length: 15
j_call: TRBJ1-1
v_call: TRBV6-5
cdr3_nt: TGTGCCAGCAGTCGGAGACAGGGGACCGACACTGAAGCTTTCTTT
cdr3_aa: CASSRRQGTDTEAFF

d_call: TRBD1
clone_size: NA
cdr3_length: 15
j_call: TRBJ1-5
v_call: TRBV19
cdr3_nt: TGTGCCAGTAGTACCGGACAGGGATTAGATCAGCCCCAGAATTTT
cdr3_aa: CASSTGQGLDQPQNF

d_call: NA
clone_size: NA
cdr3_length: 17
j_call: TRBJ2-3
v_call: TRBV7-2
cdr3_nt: TGTGCCAGCAGCTCACCGCATTCTAGCGCCTACACAGATACGCAGTATTTT
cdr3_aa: CASSSPHSSAYTDTQYF

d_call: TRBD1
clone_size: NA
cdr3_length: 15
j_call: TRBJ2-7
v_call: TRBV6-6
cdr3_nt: TGTGCCAGCTCCCCTCCCGGGACAGGGGGCCGCGAGCAGTACTTC
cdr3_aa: CASSPPGTGGREQYF

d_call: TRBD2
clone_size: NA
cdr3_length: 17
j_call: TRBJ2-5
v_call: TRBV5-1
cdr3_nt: TGCGCCAGCAGCTTACAGCCGGGACTAGGAGTCCAAGAGACCCAGTACTTC
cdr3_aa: CASSLQPGLGVQETQYF